The entry below gives a single TCR beta chain sequence along with its context. No antigen is known for it. These data originate in a study of cytomegalovirus exposure and HLA in healthy donors. Findings and limits, study-wide: In vitro, a few CMV-associated chains proved specific for CMV antigens.

The CDR3 length is 14 residues. Germline loops: CDR1 SGHRS, CDR2 YFSETQ. The V and J ends lost 7 bases and 1 base, in that order; junction bases with no gene match: 5. Primers for the PCR totalled 60 Vbeta and 13 Jbeta. Method: immunoSEQ multiplex PCR; TCRdb's copy keeps in-frame clones and lacks some. This table has 80,000 to 95,000 clones, over 75% appearing once. Sequencing was done on a sample of PBMCs. This TCR was recovered from a female donor in good health and CMV-seronegative. This chain joins TRBV5-1 and TRBJ2-5; 9 positions agree with TRBD2. CDR3 DNA: TGCGCCAGCTCCCCTAGCGGGGCCCAAGAGACCCAGTACTTC. Translation: CASSPSGAQETQYF.